This T cell receptor (beta chain) emerged from a study of glioma-infiltrating T cells (dated by TCRdb to between 2015 and 2016). In terms of the full investigation: Sequencing of TCR alpha- and beta-chain repertoires was performed on glioma tissue, on non-neoplastic brain tissue, and on matched peripheral blood mononuclear cells. To gauge divergence between tissue and blood T-cell populations, every tissue-infiltrating repertoire was compared against the peripheral blood repertoire from the same patient. Three low-grade glioma patients, fewer than 10 primary glioblastoma patients and three non-glioma patients contributing non-neoplastic brain tissue were included in the paired cohort. On the study overall, not on this receptor specifically: Only a very small number of CDR3 sequences turned up in both tissue and blood, a result put down to high CDR3 diversity combined with limited sampling. VJ-independent divergence between tissue and blood was found to be below expectation in non-neoplastic patients but above expectation in all gliomas, particularly low-grade gliomas. Group comparisons rested on small numbers: three non-neoplastic, three low-grade glioma and about 8 glioblastoma patients.

V is clipped by 6 bases and J by 1 base, and the sequence between their germline boundaries is 6 bases long. The germline V gene gives CDR1 as KGHSH and CDR2 as LQKENI. CDR3 length: 12 amino acids, cysteine to phenylalanine. The only DNA kept is the CDR3, 36 bases in frame from the first base. TCR alpha and beta CDR3 regions were amplified with the iRepertoire nested amplicon-rescue multiplex PCR (arm-PCR) platform from RNA. For one-step reverse transcription and amplification, about 95-450 ng of tissue mRNA or PBMC total RNA was used as input. Following bead purification, Illumina adapters were added by a secondary multiplex PCR, and libraries between 200 and 400 bp were gel-purified. The libraries contained internal 6-nucleotide barcodes that were used for demultiplexing. The libraries were sequenced on an Illumina MiSeq using 2x220 or 2x250 nucleotide paired-end reads. The source study handled its data this way. FLASH 1.2.11 was used to merge paired reads, and BWA-MEM then aligned the reads to the GRCh37 human genome before TRA and TRB reads were extracted. For V and J assignment, an IMGT-derived reference of cassette sequences and CDR3 motifs that included pseudogenes was used. Reads were translated in three frames, and productive CDR3s were defined by a C…FGXG motif without stop codons. Clonotypes were defined as unique combinations of V-J cassette pair and CDR3 amino acid sequence. Filtering of reads was based on Hamming distance, with the threshold set by the sequence error rate of each sample in mapped regions. TCRdb reprocessed the public reads (quality trimming at Q25 with fastp, clone calling with MiXCR) and kept in-frame beta chains. Each record represents a unique CDR3 protein, reported with the most common genes and DNA among its rows. TCRdb's processing, not the study's, gives the V and J calls here. This sample has roughly 100,000 distinct CDR3 sequences in its table, and about 30% of those were observed once. 40% to 55% of the sample is held by the ten biggest clonotypes.

This clonotype came up many times. Its antigen is unknown. No base quality values were provided; no much bigger clone lies one nucleotide off. The sequence joins TRBV18 to TRBJ2-5, with the D segment identity uncertain. This clonotype was sampled from a human donor with low-grade glioma or glioblastoma, undergoing nonglioma brain surgery, or in good health (not recorded which). Material for sequencing was glioma tissue, nonneoplastic brain tissue, or PBMCs (not recorded which). The encoded CDR3 is CASSTVQETQYF. The DNA reads TGTGCCAGCTCCACGGTCCAAGAGACCCAGTACTTC.